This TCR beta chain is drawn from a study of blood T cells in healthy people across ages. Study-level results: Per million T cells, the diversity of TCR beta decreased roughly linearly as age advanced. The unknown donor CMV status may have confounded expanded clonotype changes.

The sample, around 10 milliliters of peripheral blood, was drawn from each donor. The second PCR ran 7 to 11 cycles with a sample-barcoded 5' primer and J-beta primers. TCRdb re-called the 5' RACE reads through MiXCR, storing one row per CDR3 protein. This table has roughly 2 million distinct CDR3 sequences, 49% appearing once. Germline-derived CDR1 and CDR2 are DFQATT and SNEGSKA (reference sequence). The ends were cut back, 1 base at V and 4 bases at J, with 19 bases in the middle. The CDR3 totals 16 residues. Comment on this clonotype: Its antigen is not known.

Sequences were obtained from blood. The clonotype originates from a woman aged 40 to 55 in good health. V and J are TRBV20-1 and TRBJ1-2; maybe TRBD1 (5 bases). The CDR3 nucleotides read TGCAGTGCTAGAGCCCCTGGGGGGGGGGTTAGCTATGGCTACACCTTC. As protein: CSARAPGGGVSYGYTF.